The 18 T cell receptor beta chains presented below share a single source sample, sequenced in a study of blood T cell repertoires in COVID-19. Clones were read by immunoSEQ multiplex PCR, and TCRdb kept only the in-frame ones, dropping some. The sample includes around 450,000 clones, approximately 86% of them seen just once. The sample comprised PBMCs or T cells enriched from blood (not recorded which). The source of these receptors is a woman aged 18 to 35 who had recovered from COVID-19.

The CDR3 region has the DNA TGTGCCAGCAGTTCTGAGGGAGGGGCAGAGACCCAGTACTTC. Amino acid sequence: CASSSEGGAETQYF. The V gene is TRBV5-4, the J gene TRBJ2-5; 7 bases line up with TRBD2. This CDR3 comprises 14 residues. Germline V CDR1 and CDR2: SGHNT, YYREEE (reference sequence). Trimming cost V 5 bases and J 4 bases; bases outside gene matches: 8.

The chain joins TRBV11-2 to TRBJ2-3, with 8 nucleotides matching TRBD1. The trim removed 3 bases at V and 4 bases at J, leaving 6 bases unmatched. Germline CDR1 reads SGHAT; CDR2 reads FQNNGV. This CDR3 has 15 residues. The CDR3 coding sequence is TGTGCCAGCAGCTTTAGACAGGGGTCATCAGATACGCAGTATTTT. Its protein product is CASSFRQGSSDTQYF.

The chain combines TRBV19 with TRBJ2-6; 8 nucleotides align to TRBD1. This CDR3 region has 17 residues. In germline, CDR1 is LNHDA, CDR2 SQIVND (reference sequence). J lost 0 bases, V lost 3 bases, and 4 bases had no gene match. CDR3 protein: CASSMRTGTSGANVLTF. The CDR3 region has the DNA TGTGCCAGTAGTATGAGGACAGGGACCTCTGGGGCCAACGTCCTGACTTTC.

As concerns this clone: Other nucleotide sequences in the sample specify the same CDR3. The chain joins TRBV11-2 to TRBJ2-3; D is undetermined. V dropped 2 bases and J dropped 0 bases, with 3 bases sitting between them. Germline CDR1 reads SGHAT; CDR2 reads FQNNGV. This CDR3 is 13 amino acids long. Here the CDR3 DNA reads TGTGCCAGCAGCTTACCAAGCACAGATACGCAGTATTTT. It translates to CASSLPSTDTQYF.

The chain links TRBV5-6 to TRBJ2-1, with TRBD1 matching 8 bases. From germline, CDR1 is SGHDT and CDR2 YYEEEE. Trimming took 3 bases from V and 7 from J; bases not matched to a gene: 3. The CDR3 is 13 residues long. The CDR3 region has the DNA TGTGCCAGCAGCTGGGGACAGGCGAATGAGCAGTTCTTC. As protein: CASSWGQANEQFF.

This rearrangement joins TRBV3-1 (or the pseudogene TRBV3-2) to TRBJ1-1; no definite D call. Trimming removed 8 bases from V and 0 bases from J, with 7 bases in between. The CDR3 covers 12 residues. Germline CDR1 reads LGHDT; CDR2 reads YNNKEL (reference sequence). The CDR3 DNA sequence: TGTGCCAGCGCCGGTATGAACACTGAAGCTTTCTTT. Its protein product is CASAGMNTEAFF.

V gene TRBV9 combines with J gene TRBJ2-3; the match to TRBD2 covers 8 bases. CDR1 is SGDLS and CDR2 is YYNGEE in the germline V gene. The CDR3 sequence is 14 residues long. Unmatched junction bases numbered 5, after V lost 2 bases and J lost 6 bases. CDR3 sequence reads: CASSVGLAGDTQYF. DNA for the CDR3: TGTGCCAGCAGCGTTGGACTAGCAGGCGATACGCAGTATTTT.

The chain uses TRBV2 and TRBJ1-2; TRBD1 agrees at 7 bases. The CDR3 consists of 14 residues. Losses at the gene ends were 6 bases for V and 4 bases for J; bases not matched to a gene: 8. Germline V gene sequence: CDR1 SNHLY, CDR2 FYNNEI. CDR3 sequence: CASRVGTEVYGYTF. DNA for the CDR3: TGTGCCAGCAGGGTCGGGACAGAAGTCTATGGCTACACCTTC.

CDR3: CASSQPNGPRAGELFF. CDR3 DNA sequence: TGTGCCAGCAGCCAACCTAACGGGCCGAGGGCCGGGGAGCTGTTTTTT. The V call is TRBV3-1 (or the pseudogene TRBV3-2), the J call TRBJ2-2; possible D gene TRBD2, 5 bases. The CDR3 runs to 16 residues. The germline V gene encodes CDR1 LGHDT and CDR2 YNNKEL (reference sequence). Trimming took off 2 bases at V and 6 bases at J, with 16 bases between the two ends.

The chain joins TRBV6-5 to TRBJ1-2; 11 bases fit TRBD1. CDR1 and CDR2 (germline): MNHEY, SVGAGI. The CDR3 extends over 16 amino acids. V gave up 2 bases and J gave up 6 bases; unmatched junction bases: 8. As DNA, the CDR3 is TGTGCCAGCAGTTACCATACGCCGGGACAGGGGGATGGCTACACCTTC. Its translation: CASSYHTPGQGDGYTF.

This clone occurred once. The rearrangement joins TRBV27 to TRBJ2-7; D perhaps matches TRBD1 (6 bases). V gave up 3 bases and J gave up 7 bases, with 13 bases separating them. CDR3 length: 13 amino acids. Germline V gene sequence: CDR1 MNHEY, CDR2 SMNVEV (reference sequence). The DNA of the CDR3 is TGTGCCAGCAGTTTCGGCAGGGGACGTGAGCAGTACTTC. Translating it yields CASSFGRGREQYF.

V gene TRBV18 combines with J gene TRBJ1-4, with 7 bases aligning to TRBD1. Germline loops: CDR1 KGHSH, CDR2 LQKENI. V lost 2 bases and J lost 7; bases outside the gene matches: 13. The CDR3 loop spans 17 amino acids. Here the CDR3 DNA reads TGTGCCAGCTCACCAAGGACTCAGGGGGATGGTTTTGAAAAACTGTTTTTT. It yields the protein CASSPRTQGDGFEKLFF.

CDR3 sequence: CASSLVPQIDTEAFF. CDR3 bases: TGCGCCAGCAGCTTGGTTCCACAGATCGACACTGAAGCTTTCTTT. The genes are TRBV5-1 and TRBJ1-1; D not certain. The germline V gene has CDR1 SGHRS and CDR2 YFSETQ. CDR3 size: 15 residues. Deletions cut 0 bases from V and 3 bases from J, with 12 bases between.

This sequence joins TRBV21-1 and TRBJ2-1; the D call of TRBD2 is as the table states it, not checked on the DNA. TRBV21-1 is a recognized pseudogene. The CDR3 runs 13 residues. The CDR3 DNA reads TGTGCCAGCCAGGGGACTAGGAACAATGAGCAGTTCTTC. Amino acids: CASQGTRNNEQFF.

J is TRBJ1-1 and V is TRBV12-5; D gene uncertain. Trimming shortened V by 0 bases and J by 1 base, and 12 bases separated the two germline ends. The CDR3 has 16 residues. CDR1 LGHNT and CDR2 FRNRAP come from the germline V gene. The DNA of the CDR3 is TGTGCTAGTGGTTTGGTACGCGCGCGGGAGAACACTGAAGCTTTCTTT. This gives the protein CASGLVRARENTEAFF.

The rearrangement joins TRBV1 to TRBJ1-1; TRBD1 is the table's D call, not checked against the DNA. TRBV1 is labeled a pseudogene. This CDR3 comprises 17 residues. The CDR3 bases are TGCACCAGCAGCCAGACCGGGACAGGGGATAAAGGACATCAAGCTTTCTTT. It specifies CTSSQTGTGDKGHQAFF.

A single count supports this clone. The chain couples TRBV12-3 or TRBV12-4 to TRBJ2-1, with D possibly matching TRBD1 (6 bases). V was pared by 6 bases and J by 6 bases, with 9 bases between. The CDR3 length is 12 residues. CDR3 bases: TGTGCCAGCAGGTCACAGGGCAATGAGCAGTTCTTC. Protein: CASRSQGNEQFF.

This clone has more than one count but fewer than ten. The chain joins TRBV5-4 to TRBJ2-5; 7 nucleotides agree with TRBD1. The V and J ends lost 2 bases and 5 bases, in that order; junction bases with no gene match: 18. Looked up from germline, CDR1 is SGHNT and CDR2 is YYREEE (reference sequence). CDR3 length equals 18 residues. Here the CDR3 DNA reads TGTGCCAGCAGCTTCCGAAGGTCCGGGACAGCGCGCGGGGAGACCCAGTACTTC. This sequence encodes CASSFRRSGTARGETQYF.